This TCR beta chain comes out of a study of CD8 T cells in ankylosing spondylitis. This clonotype appeared a few times. Its target is unknown. MiXCR was run by TCRdb on the 5' RACE reads, yielding one entry per CDR3 protein. The table lists approximately 540,000 distinct CDR3 sequences, about 13% of them singletons, with under 7.5% in the top ten. The CDR3 is 16 residues long. Germline V gene lookup returns CDR1 SGHTA and CDR2 FQGNSA. Trimming shortened V by 7 bases and J by 1 base, and 16 bases separated the two germline ends. Overall study findings and caveats: Ankylosing spondylitis blood seemed to carry a telltale TCR beta motif made of several highly homologous variants.

This clonotype was sampled from a male donor with ankylosing spondylitis. The sequenced sample consisted of blood, either unsorted or a sorted T cell fraction (not recorded which). This sequence joins TRBV7-2 and TRBJ2-2; weak D call: TRBD1 (8 bases). The CDR3 reads CASKLQGGKNTGELFF. The CDR3 coding sequence is TGTGCCAGCAAACTACAGGGGGGGAAGAACACCGGGGAGCTGTTTTTT.